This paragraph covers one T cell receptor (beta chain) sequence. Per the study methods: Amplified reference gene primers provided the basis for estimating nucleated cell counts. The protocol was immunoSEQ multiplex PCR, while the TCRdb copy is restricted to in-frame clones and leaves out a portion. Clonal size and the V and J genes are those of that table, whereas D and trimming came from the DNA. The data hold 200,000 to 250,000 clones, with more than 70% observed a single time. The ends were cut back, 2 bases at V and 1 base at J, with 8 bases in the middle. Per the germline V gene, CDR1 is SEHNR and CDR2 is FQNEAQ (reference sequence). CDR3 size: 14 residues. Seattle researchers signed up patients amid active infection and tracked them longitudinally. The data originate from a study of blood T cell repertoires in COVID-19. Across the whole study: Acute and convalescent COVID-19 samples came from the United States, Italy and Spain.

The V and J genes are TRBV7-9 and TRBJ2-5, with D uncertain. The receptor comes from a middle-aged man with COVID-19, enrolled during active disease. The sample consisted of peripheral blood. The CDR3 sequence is CASSLFASQETQYF. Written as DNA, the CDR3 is TGTGCCAGCAGCTTATTCGCTAGCCAAGAGACCCAGTACTTC.